This record concerns one T cell receptor (beta chain) sequence. Its target antigen remains unknown. The sample holds no much larger clone one base away, and base qualities are not on file. The donors belonged to the validation cohort of about 110 subjects, which was separate from the approximately 680-subject first cohort. This record belongs to a study of cytomegalovirus exposure and HLA in healthy donors (dated by TCRdb to about 2017). Regarding the study in general: According to a later analysis, one platform produced both the roughly 120 validation repertoires and the 700 or so repertoires of the first cohort. The aim of the study was to test whether cataloging public T cell receptors could identify signatures of past pathogen exposure. In addition to the first cohort of 650 to 800 subjects, a separate validation cohort of under 150 different subjects was used. High-throughput TCR immunosequencing, statistical association of individual TCRs with disease status, and machine learning were combined to predict cytomegalovirus infection status.

Including the terminal cysteine and phenylalanine, the CDR3 comprises 15 residues. Solely the CDR3 DNA is kept, with 45 bases framed from the first base. V loses 2 bases of germline sequence and J loses 0 bases, and the interval between the two ends is 8 bases. CDR1 and CDR2, looked up from the germline V gene, are LGHNA and YNFKEQ. What the work shows at the level of the full study, not this receptor alone: In the study, some 180 TCR beta chains were listed as associated with cytomegalovirus. According to the authors, the approach could potentially be generalized to other disease states and immunological phenotypes. A later analysis had no HLA typing for the validation cohort, so co-occurrence there was scored across all 130 or so repertoires. In a later analysis, TCRs clustered in the first cohort were found to also tend to co-occur in the roughly 130 validation repertoires, with 94% of cluster scores above 0. A few of the identified cytomegalovirus-associated TCR beta chains were confirmed in vitro to be specific for cytomegalovirus antigens. Across donors, most TCR sequences were observed very rarely, whereas some public TCRs were present in many individuals. The classifier was reported to diagnose cytomegalovirus status with high specificity and sensitivity in both the original and validation cohorts.

The library came from the immunoSEQ multiplex PCR assay. For the original study's pipeline: A statistical classification framework was built to diagnose cytomegalovirus status from the catalog of TCR beta chain sequences. Entries here come from immuneACCESS through TCRdb and include only in-frame sequences with V and J called. Some clones fail to appear in such tables; in the studies checked, an unresolved V gene covers under half of the shortfall, and the cause of the remainder is unknown. That table supplies the V and J calls and clone size; D and trimming were determined from the DNA. The sample profile shows roughly 150,000 clones; 80% to 90% of them were found once. The top ten clones comprise around 6% of the sample.

This receptor was taken from a woman aged 25 to 39 in good health and CMV-seronegative. The V and J segments used are TRBV4-2 and TRBJ1-5; 6 matching bases give a weak D call of TRBD1. The sample comprised PBMCs. This receptor has the CDR3 CASSQQDSSNQPQHF. The sequenced DNA: TGTGCCAGCAGCCAACAGGACAGTAGCAATCAGCCCCAGCATTTT.